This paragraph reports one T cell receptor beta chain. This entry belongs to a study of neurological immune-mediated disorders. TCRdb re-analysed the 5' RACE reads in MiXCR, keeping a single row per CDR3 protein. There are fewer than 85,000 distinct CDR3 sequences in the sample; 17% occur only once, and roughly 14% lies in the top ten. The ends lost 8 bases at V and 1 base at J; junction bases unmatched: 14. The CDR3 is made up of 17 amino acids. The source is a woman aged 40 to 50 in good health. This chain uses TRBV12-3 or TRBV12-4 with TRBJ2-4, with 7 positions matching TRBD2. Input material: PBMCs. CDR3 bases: TGTGCCAGCCTAGACAGAGGGAGGGTGGGGGCCAAAAACATTCAGTACTTC. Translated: CASLDRGRVGAKNIQYF.